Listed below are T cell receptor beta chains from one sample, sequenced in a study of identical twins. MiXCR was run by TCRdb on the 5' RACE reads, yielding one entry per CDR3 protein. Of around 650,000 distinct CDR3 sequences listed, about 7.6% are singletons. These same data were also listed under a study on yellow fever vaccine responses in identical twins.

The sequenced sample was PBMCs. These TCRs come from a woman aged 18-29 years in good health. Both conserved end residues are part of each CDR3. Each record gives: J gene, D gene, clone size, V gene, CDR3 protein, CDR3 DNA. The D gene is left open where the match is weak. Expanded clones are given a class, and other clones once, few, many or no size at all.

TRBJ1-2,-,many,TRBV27,CASSPGASRVTNYGYTF,TGTGCCAGCAGTCCCGGGGCCAGCCGAGTCACAAACTATGGCTACACCTTC
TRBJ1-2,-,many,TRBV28,CASSLLAYGYTF,TGTGCCAGCAGTTTATTAGCCTATGGCTACACCTTC
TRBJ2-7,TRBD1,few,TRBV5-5,CASSLSGGPVSYEQYF,TGTGCCAGCAGCTTATCAGGGGGCCCAGTTTCCTACGAGCAGTACTTC
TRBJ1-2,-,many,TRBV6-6,CASSYEGDYGYTF,TGTGCCAGCAGTTACGAGGGCGACTATGGCTACACCTTC
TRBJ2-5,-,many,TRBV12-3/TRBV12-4,CASSFPGQETQYF,TGTGCCAGCAGTTTTCCTGGCCAAGAGACCCAGTACTTC
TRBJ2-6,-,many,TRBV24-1,CATSVSRPGANVLTF,TGTGCCACCAGTGTCTCCCGGCCTGGGGCCAACGTCCTGACTTTC
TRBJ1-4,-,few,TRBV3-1,CASSPTEGGLVEELFF,TGTGCCAGCAGCCCAACCGAAGGTGGGCTGGTGGAGGAACTGTTTTTT
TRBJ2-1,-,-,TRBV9,CASSFRSAGQTNEQFF,TGTGCCAGCAGCTTTAGGTCAGCGGGACAAACAAATGAGCAGTTCTTC
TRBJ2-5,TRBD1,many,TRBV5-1,CASSQYSGTGIQETQYF,TGCGCCAGCAGCCAATACTCCGGGACAGGGATACAAGAGACCCAGTACTTC
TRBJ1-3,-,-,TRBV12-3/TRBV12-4,CASSLGDGNTIYF,TGTGCCAGCAGTTTAGGCGATGGAAACACCATATATTTT
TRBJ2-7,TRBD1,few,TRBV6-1,CASSPGTASEYF,TGTGCCAGCAGCCCGGGGACAGCAAGTGAGTACTTC
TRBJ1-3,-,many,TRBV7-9,CASSPRGSGNTIYF,TGCGCCAGCAGCCCGCGGGGGTCTGGAAACACCATATATTTT
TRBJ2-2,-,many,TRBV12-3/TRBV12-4,CASSLIGPGELFF,TGTGCCAGCAGTTTAATAGGTCCCGGGGAGCTGTTTTTT
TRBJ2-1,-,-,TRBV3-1,CASSQEVGGNNEQFF,TGTGCCAGCAGCCAAGAGGTGGGAGGCAACAATGAGCAGTTCTTC
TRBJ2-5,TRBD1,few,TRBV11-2,CASSTQGAGTQYF,TGTGCCAGCAGCACCCAGGGGGCAGGGACCCAGTACTTC
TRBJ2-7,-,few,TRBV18,CASSPHPAYEQYF,TGTGCCAGCTCACCCCATCCGGCCTACGAGCAGTACTTC
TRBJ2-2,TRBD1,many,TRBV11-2,CASSLRPRTGDTGELFF,TGTGCCAGCAGCTTACGCCCTAGGACAGGGGACACCGGGGAGCTGTTTTTT
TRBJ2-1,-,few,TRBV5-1,CASQSAGSSYNEQFF,TGCGCCAGCCAGTCTGCTGGTAGCTCCTACAATGAGCAGTTCTTC
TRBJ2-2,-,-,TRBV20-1,CSAKPNTGELFF,TGCAGTGCTAAGCCGAACACCGGGGAGCTGTTTTTT
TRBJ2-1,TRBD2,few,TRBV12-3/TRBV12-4,CASSWGGGGVYNEQFF,TGTGCCAGCAGTTGGGGGGGAGGCGGGGTCTACAATGAGCAGTTCTTC
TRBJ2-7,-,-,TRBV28,CASSYAPGRTPYEQYF,TGTGCCAGCAGTTATGCCCCGGGCAGGACGCCCTACGAGCAGTACTTC
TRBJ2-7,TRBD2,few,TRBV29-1,CSVDSGTSYEQYF,TGCAGCGTTGATTCCGGGACTAGCTACGAGCAGTACTTC
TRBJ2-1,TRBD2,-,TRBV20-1,CSARNPASGRYNEQFF,TGCAGTGCTAGAAACCCCGCTAGCGGGAGATACAATGAGCAGTTCTTC
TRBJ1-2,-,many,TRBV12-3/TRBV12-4,CASTPGHNYGYTF,TGTGCCAGTACCCCAGGTCATAACTATGGCTACACCTTC
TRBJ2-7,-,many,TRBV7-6,CASSSPSEPDSF,TGTGCCAGCAGCTCACCATCGGAGCCCGACTCCTTC
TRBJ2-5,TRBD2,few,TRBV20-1,CSARRGSGRETQYF,TGCAGTGCTAGACGCGGAAGCGGGAGAGAGACCCAGTACTTC
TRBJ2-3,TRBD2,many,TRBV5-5,CASSLRTSTPLDTQYF,TGTGCCAGCAGCCTTCGGACTAGCACCCCCCTAGATACGCAGTATTTT
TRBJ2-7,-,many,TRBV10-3,CAISESGRGAGAQEQYF,TGTGCCATCAGTGAGTCCGGGCGCGGGGCAGGGGCTCAGGAGCAGTACTTC
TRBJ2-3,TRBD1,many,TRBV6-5,CASSYYRGRGTDTQYF,TGTGCCAGCAGTTACTACAGGGGCCGGGGCACAGATACGCAGTATTTT
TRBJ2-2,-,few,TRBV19,CASSIMDSYTGELFF,TGTGCCAGTAGTATAATGGACAGTTACACCGGGGAGCTGTTTTTT
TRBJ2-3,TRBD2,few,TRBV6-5,CASSYSRTSGNTDTQYF,TGTGCCAGCAGTTACTCCCGGACTAGCGGAAACACAGATACGCAGTATTTT
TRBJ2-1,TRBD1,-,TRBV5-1,CASSFAGQGDNEQFF,TGCGCCAGCAGCTTCGCGGGACAGGGGGACAATGAGCAGTTCTTC
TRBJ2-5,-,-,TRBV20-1,CSALTETQYF,TGCAGTGCACTTACAGAGACCCAGTACTTC
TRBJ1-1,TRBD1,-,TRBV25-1,CASSGLRQGLWGTEAFF,TGTGCCAGCAGTGGATTGAGACAGGGGCTCTGGGGCACTGAAGCTTTCTTT
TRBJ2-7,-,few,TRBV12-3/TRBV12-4,CASSLALGAYEQYF,TGTGCCAGCAGTTTAGCCCTCGGGGCCTACGAGCAGTACTTC
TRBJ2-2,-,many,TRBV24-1,CATSDSSIHTGELFF,TGTGCCACCAGTGATTCTAGTATCCACACCGGGGAGCTGTTTTTT
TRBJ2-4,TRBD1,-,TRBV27,CASSSLTGGASKNIQYF,TGTGCCAGCAGTTCCCTCACAGGGGGCGCTTCCAAAAACATTCAGTACTTC
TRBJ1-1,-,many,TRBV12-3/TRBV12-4,CASSFTGAEAFF,TGTGCCAGCAGTTTCACCGGGGCTGAAGCTTTCTTT
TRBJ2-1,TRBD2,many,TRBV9,CASSLSGDYYNEQFF,TGTGCCAGCAGTCTTAGCGGGGACTATTACAATGAGCAGTTCTTC
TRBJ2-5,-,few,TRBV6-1,CASNGASYQETQYF,TGTGCCAGCAACGGGGCGTCCTACCAAGAGACCCAGTACTTC
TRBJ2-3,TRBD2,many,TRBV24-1,CATSDIRGGDRDTQYF,TGTGCCACCAGTGATATTCGGGGGGGGGATAGAGATACGCAGTATTTT
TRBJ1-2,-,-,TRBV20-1,CSARVLGRDYGYTF,TGCAGTGCTAGAGTCCTAGGGAGAGACTATGGCTACACCTTC
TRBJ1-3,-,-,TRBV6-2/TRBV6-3,CASSYFGQSGNTIYF,TGTGCCAGCAGTTACTTCGGACAGTCTGGAAACACCATATATTTT
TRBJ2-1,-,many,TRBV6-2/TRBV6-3,CASSSRSSALGNEQFF,TGTGCCAGCAGTTCAAGGTCTAGCGCCCTAGGGAATGAGCAGTTCTTC
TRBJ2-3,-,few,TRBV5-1,CASSLGMTAGTQYF,TGCGCCAGCAGCTTAGGGATGACCGCGGGTACGCAGTATTTT
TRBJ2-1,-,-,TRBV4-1,CASSQGTEQFF,TGCGCCAGCAGCCAGGGGACTGAGCAGTTCTTC
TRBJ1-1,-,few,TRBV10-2,CASSDPGRTTEAFF,TGCGCCAGCAGTGACCCTGGTAGGACCACTGAAGCTTTCTTT
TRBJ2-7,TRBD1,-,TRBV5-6,CASSSRTGKLSVSSYEQYF,TGTGCCAGCAGCTCAAGGACAGGGAAATTGTCGGTAAGCTCCTACGAGCAGTACTTC
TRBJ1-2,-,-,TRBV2,CASRPGQGHGYTF,TGTGCCAGCAGGCCCGGTCAGGGGCATGGCTACACCTTC
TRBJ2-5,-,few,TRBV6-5,CASSYSKGGVRETQYF,TGTGCCAGCAGTTACTCGAAGGGAGGCGTTAGGGAGACCCAGTACTTC
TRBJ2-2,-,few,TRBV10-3,CAISEPGTAAGELFF,TGTGCCATCAGTGAGCCTGGGACGGCTGCCGGGGAGCTGTTTTTT
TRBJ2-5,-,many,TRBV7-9,CASSSFLINQETQYF,TGTGCCAGCAGCTCCTTCCTGATCAATCAAGAGACCCAGTACTTC
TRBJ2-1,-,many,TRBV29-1,CSASTVSYNEQFF,TGCAGCGCCTCGACAGTCTCCTACAATGAGCAGTTCTTC
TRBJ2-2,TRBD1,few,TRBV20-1,CSARRQGSTGELFF,TGCAGTGCTAGACGACAGGGGAGCACCGGGGAGCTGTTTTTT
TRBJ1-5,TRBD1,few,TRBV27,CASSPGQLNHQPQHF,TGTGCCAGCAGTCCGGGACAGCTTAATCATCAGCCCCAGCATTTT
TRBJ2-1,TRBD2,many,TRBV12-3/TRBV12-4,CASTTPGTRNYNEQFF,TGTGCCAGCACTACCCCCGGGACTAGGAACTACAATGAGCAGTTCTTC
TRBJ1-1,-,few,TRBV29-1,CSVGSGWGTEAFF,TGCAGCGTTGGTTCAGGATGGGGCACTGAAGCTTTCTTT